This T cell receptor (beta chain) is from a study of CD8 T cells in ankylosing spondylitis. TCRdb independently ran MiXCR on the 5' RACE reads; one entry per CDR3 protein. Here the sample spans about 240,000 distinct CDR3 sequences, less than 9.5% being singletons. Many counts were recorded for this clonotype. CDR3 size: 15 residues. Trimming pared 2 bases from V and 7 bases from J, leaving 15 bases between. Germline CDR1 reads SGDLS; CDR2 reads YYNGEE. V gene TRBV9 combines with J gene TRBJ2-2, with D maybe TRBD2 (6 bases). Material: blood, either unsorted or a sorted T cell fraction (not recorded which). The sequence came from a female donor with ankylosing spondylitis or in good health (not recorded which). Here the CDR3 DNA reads TGTGCCAGCAGCGTCCGGGCTCTGGGGGGCGGGGAGCTGTTTTTT. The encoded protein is CASSVRALGGGELFF. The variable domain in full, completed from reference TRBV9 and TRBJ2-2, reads DSGVTQTPKHLITATGQRVTLRCSPRSGDLSVYWYQQSLDQGLQFLIQYYNGEERAKGNILERFSAQQFPDLHSELNLSSLELGDSALYFCASSVRALGGGELFFGEGSRLTVL.